This T cell receptor (beta chain) was captured in a study of blood T cell repertoires in COVID-19. Data came from immunoSEQ multiplex PCR; TCRdb stores just in-frame clones and leaves some out. The sample lists around 78,000 clones, about 89% occurring once. The CDR3 spans 16 residues. Germline values: CDR1 SGHAT, CDR2 FQDESV (reference sequence). The V and J ends lost 5 bases and 6 bases, in that order; junction bases with no gene match: 11. Sequenced sample: PBMCs or T cells enriched from blood (not recorded which). The receptor was isolated from a woman between 45 and 65 years old with acute COVID-19. The chain employs TRBV11-1 and TRBJ2-1; TRBD1 matches at 9 bases. The CDR3: CASSKAGQGKGNEQFF. For the CDR3, the DNA is TGTGCCAGCAGCAAGGCGGGACAGGGCAAGGGCAATGAGCAGTTCTTC.